This note documents a single T cell receptor (beta chain) sequence. Authors' processing steps: Reference gene primer amplification gave nucleated cell count estimates. Repertoires were generated with immunoSEQ multiplex PCR, while TCRdb's copy carries only in-frame clones and drops some. V and J calls and clone size are given by that table; D and trimming were obtained from the DNA. Among more than 200,000 clones, around 90% were seen once, and the ten largest hold about 0.7%. The data are from a study of blood T cell repertoires in COVID-19. Study overall: The United States, Italy and Spain provided the acute and convalescent COVID-19 samples.

With 6 bases removed from V and 4 bases from J, the gap between germline ends came to 24 bases. This CDR3 has 17 amino acids. Germline CDR1 reads KGHSH; CDR2 reads LQKENI. The sequenced sample consisted of peripheral blood. V gene TRBV18 combines with J gene TRBJ1-1; TRBD1 might be the D (5 bases). The clonotype was recovered from a human donor in a cohort sampled during active COVID-19. CDR3 region: CASSLMSGLLEGTEAFF. The DNA of the CDR3 is TGTGCCAGCTCTCTCATGTCGGGACTCCTCGAGGGCACTGAAGCTTTCTTT.